The source of this T cell receptor beta chain is a study of T cell responses to AZD1222 COVID-19 vaccine (TCRdb year 2021). Notes on the research overall: TCR sequencing was performed for 230 to 250 trial participants, of whom about 200 were given two doses of AZD1222 and around 26 were given two doses of MenACWY control vaccine. Enrollment into the trials was organized by age into subgroups of 18-55, 56-69 and 70-plus years, and those subgroups contained around 150, 28 and 57 TCR-sequenced participants, respectively.

A note on this clone: Its antigen is currently not known. Per-nucleotide qualities are absent, and no much larger clonotype sits a single base away.

The CDR3, cysteine through phenylalanine, is 15 amino acids long. Only CDR3 DNA is held: 45 bases, read in frame from base 1. At the junction V is shortened by 4 bases and J by 2 bases, with 15 bases in between. From the germline V gene, CDR1 is MGHRA and CDR2 is YSYEKL. The CDR3 regions of human TCRbeta chains were analyzed by immunosequencing. The study's own analysis went as follows. TCRs in the repertoires were matched against a reference library of SARS-CoV-2-specific TCRs that had been generated with the MIRA antigen-specificity platform. Breadth was defined as the fraction of unique TCRs that were SARS-CoV-2-associated. Depth was defined as the fraction of total T cells that were SARS-CoV-2-associated. Using the MIRA data, each spike-specific TCR was mapped to the spike region that the TCR reacts to and placed in a CD4 or CD8 class. Log10-transformed breadth and depth values were compared by one-way ANOVA with Sidak's multiple comparisons tests. In its TCRdb copy, this immuneACCESS table keeps in-frame sequences only and misses some clones. Where compared with another copy, unresolved V genes explain less than half of these, and the others have no known cause. From that table come the V and J calls and clone size; the DNA was used to work out D and trimming. The sample contains more than 95,000 clones, 86% of them found a single time. The ten largest account for less than 4% of the sample.

The paper's findings and limits, for the study overall: Vaccine-associated CD4 TCRs spanned the whole spike protein, with dominant responses in regions 160-218 and 743-854. In the small 56-69-year group, the increase in depth fell short of significance, most likely because of low power. Conclusions about previously exposed vaccinees were limited because only six AZD1222 recipients were SARS-CoV-2 seropositive at baseline. Because no samples from the day 14 peak response were available, repertoires could be characterized only after the peak T cell response. Participants were mostly white British, with more females than males. The authors suggested clonal diversity may have been underestimated. Reportedly, almost half of the unique spike-specific TCRs recognized epitopes lying outside the regions that are mutated in the B.1.351 and B.1.1.7 variants. A significant rise in spike-specific TCR breadth and depth was observed after two AZD1222 doses relative to day 0 and relative to MenACWY recipients.

The sample's time point label, decoded: about 28 days (+/-7) after the second vaccine dose. Explained via the paper, the treatment or condition label denotes: meningococcal conjugate vaccine given as trial control. Samples from vaccinated people were obtained from the UK trials COV001 and COV002, which included a single-blind randomized controlled phase 2/3 trial of AZD1222 (ChAdOx1 nCoV-19) in healthy adults. For TCRbeta chain sequencing, PBMC samples were collected from trial participants at day 0 and at day 28 after the second dose. Rearrangement joined TRBV4-1 to TRBJ2-7; the D call could be TRBD1 or TRBD2, with each sharing 6 bases. The TCR was taken from an adult who received the MenACWY meningococcal vaccine as a control. The sample was peripheral blood, taken 28 days after the second dose of the MenACWY control vaccine. The DNA sequence is given as TGCGCCAGCAGCCCAAACGGGGGCGGAGCCTACGAGCAGTACTTC. This is translated as CASSPNGGGAYEQYF.